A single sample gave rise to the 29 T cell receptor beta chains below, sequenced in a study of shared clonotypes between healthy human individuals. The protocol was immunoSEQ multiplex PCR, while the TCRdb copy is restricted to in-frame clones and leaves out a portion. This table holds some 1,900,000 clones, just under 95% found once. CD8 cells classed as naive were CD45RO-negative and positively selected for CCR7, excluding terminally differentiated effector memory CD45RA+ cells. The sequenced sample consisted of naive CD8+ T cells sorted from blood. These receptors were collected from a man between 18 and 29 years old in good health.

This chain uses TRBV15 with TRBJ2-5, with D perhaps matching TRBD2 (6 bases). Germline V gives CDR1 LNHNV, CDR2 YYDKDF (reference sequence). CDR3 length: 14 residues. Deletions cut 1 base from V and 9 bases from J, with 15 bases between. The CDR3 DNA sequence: TGTGCCACCAGCAGAGCGGGTTCGGGGGATTCCCAGTACTTC. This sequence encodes CATSRAGSGDSQYF.

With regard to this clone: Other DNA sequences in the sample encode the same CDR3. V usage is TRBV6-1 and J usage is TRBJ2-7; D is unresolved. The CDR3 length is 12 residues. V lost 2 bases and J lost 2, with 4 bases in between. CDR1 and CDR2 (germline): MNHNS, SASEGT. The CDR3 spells CASSESPYEQYF. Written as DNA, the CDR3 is TGTGCCAGCAGTGAATCCCCCTACGAGCAGTACTTC.

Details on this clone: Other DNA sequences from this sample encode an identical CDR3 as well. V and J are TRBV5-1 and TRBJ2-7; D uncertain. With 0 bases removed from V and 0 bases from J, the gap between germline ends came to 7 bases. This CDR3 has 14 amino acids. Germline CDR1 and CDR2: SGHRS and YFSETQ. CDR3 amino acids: CASSLAYSSYEQYF. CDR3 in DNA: TGCGCCAGCAGCTTGGCCTATAGCTCCTACGAGCAGTACTTC.

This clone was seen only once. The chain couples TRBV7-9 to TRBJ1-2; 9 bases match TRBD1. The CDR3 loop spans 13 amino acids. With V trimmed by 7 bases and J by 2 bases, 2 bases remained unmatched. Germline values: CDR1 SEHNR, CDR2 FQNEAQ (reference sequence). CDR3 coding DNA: TGTGCCAGCACGGGGACAGGGAACTATGGCTACACCTTC. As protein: CASTGTGNYGYTF.

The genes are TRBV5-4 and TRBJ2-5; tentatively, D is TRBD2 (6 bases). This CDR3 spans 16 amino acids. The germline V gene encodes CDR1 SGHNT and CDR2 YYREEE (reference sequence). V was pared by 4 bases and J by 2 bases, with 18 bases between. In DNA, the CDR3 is TGTGCCAGCAGCCTGGTAGGAGGGCCGGTGCAAGAGACCCAGTACTTC. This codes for CASSLVGGPVQETQYF.

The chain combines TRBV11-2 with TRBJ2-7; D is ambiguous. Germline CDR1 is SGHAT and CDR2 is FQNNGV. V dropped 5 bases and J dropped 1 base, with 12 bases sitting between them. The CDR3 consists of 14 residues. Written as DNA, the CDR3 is TGTGCCAGCAGCCCCTGGGGTGTTTCCTACGAGCAGTACTTC. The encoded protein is CASSPWGVSYEQYF. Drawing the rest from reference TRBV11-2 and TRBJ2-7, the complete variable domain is EAGVAQSPRYKIIEKRQSVAFWCNPISGHATLYWYQQILGQGPKLLIQFQNNGVVDDSQLPKDRFSAERLKGVDSTLKIQPAKLEDSAVYLCASSPWGVSYEQYFGPGTRLTVT.

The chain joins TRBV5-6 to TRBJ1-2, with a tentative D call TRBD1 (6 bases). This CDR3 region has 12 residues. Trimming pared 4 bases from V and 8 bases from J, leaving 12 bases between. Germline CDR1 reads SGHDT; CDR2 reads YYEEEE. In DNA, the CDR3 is TGTGCCAGCAGCGAACAGGGTTCCGGCTACACCTTC. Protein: CASSEQGSGYTF.

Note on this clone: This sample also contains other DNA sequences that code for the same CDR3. In DNA, the CDR3 is TGTGCCAGTAGTATACGTGGCACTGAAGCTTTCTTT. Translated, it gives CASSIRGTEAFF. The V and J genes are TRBV19 and TRBJ1-1; no firm D call. Germline values: CDR1 LNHDA, CDR2 SQIVND (reference sequence). CDR3 length: 12 amino acids. The germline V and J ends were trimmed by 2 bases and 4 bases, with 5 bases remaining between them.

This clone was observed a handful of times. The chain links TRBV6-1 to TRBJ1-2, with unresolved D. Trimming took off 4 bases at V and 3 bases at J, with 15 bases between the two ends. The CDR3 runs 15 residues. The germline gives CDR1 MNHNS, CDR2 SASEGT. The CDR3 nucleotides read TGTGCCAGCAGTGCCCCTGAAGTTATCTACTATGGCTACACCTTC. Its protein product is CASSAPEVIYYGYTF.

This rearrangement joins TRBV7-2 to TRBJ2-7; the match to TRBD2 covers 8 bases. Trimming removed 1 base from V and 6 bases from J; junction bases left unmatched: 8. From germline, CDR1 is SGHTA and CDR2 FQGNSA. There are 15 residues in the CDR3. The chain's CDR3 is CASSLGAGVSVEQYF. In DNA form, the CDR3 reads TGTGCCAGCAGCTTAGGAGCGGGAGTATCTGTCGAGCAGTACTTC.

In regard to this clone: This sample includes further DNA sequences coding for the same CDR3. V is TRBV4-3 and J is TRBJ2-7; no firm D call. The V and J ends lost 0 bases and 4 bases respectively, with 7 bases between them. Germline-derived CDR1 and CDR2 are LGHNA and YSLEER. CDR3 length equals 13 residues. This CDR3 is CASSQDRTYEQYF. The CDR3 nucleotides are TGCGCCAGCAGCCAAGATCGTACTTACGAGCAGTACTTC.

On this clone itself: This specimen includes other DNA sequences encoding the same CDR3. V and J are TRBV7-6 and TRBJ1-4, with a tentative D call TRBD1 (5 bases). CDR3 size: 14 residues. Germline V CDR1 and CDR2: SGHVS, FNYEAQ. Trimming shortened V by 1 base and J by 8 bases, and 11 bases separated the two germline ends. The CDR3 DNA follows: TGTGCCAGCAGCTTAGGGCAGGGAGACGAAAAACTGTTTTTT. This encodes CASSLGQGDEKLFF.

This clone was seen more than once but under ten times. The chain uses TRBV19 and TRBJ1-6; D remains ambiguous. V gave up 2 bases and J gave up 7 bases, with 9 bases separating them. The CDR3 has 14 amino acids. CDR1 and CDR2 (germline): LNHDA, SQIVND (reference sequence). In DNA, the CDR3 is TGTGCCAGTAGTATAAGTCTGACAAATTCACCCCTCCACTTT. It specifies CASSISLTNSPLHF. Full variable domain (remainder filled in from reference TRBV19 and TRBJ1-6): DGGITQSPKYLFRKEGQNVTLSCEQNLNHDAMYWYRQDPGQGLRLIYYSQIVNDFQKGDIAEGYSVSREKKESFPLTVTSAQKNPTAFYLCASSISLTNSPLHFGNGTRLTVT.

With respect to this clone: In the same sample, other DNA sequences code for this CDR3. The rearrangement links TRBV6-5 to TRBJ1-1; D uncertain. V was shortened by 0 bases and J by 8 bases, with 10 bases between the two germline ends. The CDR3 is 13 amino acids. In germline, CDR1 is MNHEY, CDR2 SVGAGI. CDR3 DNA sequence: TGTGCCAGCAGTTACTCGACGGGGTCGGAAGCTTTCTTT. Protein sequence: CASSYSTGSEAFF.

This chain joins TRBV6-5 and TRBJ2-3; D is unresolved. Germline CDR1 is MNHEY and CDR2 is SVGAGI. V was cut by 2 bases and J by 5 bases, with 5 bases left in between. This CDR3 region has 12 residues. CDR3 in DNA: TGTGCCAGCAGTTACCCGGAAGATACGCAGTATTTT. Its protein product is CASSYPEDTQYF.

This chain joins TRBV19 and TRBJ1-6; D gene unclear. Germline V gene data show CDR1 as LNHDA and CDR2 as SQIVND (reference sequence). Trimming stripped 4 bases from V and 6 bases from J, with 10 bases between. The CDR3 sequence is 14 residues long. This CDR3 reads CASSSTYINSPLHF. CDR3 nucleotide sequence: TGTGCCAGTAGTAGCACTTATATTAATTCACCCCTCCACTTT.

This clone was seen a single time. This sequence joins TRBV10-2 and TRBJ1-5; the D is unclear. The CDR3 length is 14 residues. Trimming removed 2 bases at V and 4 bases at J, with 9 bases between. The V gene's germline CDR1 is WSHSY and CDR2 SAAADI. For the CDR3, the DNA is TGCGCCAGCAGTGAGGGCAGCTATAATCAGCCCCAGCATTTT. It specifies CASSEGSYNQPQHF.

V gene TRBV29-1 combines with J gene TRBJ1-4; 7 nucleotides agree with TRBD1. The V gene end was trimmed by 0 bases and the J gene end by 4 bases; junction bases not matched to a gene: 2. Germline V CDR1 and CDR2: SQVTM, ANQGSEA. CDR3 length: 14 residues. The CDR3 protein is CSVEETGNNEKLFF. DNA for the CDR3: TGCAGCGTTGAAGAGACAGGGAATAATGAAAAACTGTTTTTT.

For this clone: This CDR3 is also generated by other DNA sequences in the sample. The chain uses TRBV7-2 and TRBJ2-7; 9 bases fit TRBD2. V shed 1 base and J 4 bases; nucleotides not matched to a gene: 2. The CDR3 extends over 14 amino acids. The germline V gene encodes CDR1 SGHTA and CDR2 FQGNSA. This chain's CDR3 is CASSLGGRGYEQYF. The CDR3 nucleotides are TGTGCCAGCAGCTTAGGCGGGAGGGGTTACGAGCAGTACTTC.

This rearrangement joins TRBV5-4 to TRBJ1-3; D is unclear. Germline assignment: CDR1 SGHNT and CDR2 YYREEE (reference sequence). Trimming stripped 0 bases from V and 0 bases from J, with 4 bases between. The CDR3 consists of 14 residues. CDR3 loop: CASSLEGSGNTIYF. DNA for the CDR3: TGTGCCAGCAGCTTGGAGGGCTCTGGAAACACCATATATTTT.

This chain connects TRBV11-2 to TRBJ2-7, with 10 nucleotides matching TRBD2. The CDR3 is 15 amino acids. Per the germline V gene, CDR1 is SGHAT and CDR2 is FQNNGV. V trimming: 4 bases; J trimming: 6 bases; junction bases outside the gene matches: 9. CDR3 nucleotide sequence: TGTGCCAGCAGCTCAAGCCCCGGGACTAGCGTCGAGCAGTACTTC. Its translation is CASSSSPGTSVEQYF. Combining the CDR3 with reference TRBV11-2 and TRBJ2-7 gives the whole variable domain EAGVAQSPRYKIIEKRQSVAFWCNPISGHATLYWYQQILGQGPKLLIQFQNNGVVDDSQLPKDRFSAERLKGVDSTLKIQPAKLEDSAVYLCASSSSPGTSVEQYFGPGTRLTVT.

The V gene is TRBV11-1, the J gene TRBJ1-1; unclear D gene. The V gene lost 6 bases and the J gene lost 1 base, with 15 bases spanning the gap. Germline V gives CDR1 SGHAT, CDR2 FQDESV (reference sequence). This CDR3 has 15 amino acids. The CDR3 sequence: CASSYPDAENTEAFF. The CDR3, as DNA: TGTGCCAGCAGTTACCCCGACGCGGAGAACACTGAAGCTTTCTTT.

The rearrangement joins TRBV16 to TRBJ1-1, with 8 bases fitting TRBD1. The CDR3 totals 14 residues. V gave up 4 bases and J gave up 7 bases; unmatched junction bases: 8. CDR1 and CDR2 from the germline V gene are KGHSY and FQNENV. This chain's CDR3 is CASSRGQGLIEAFF. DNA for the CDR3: TGTGCCAGCAGCCGAGGACAGGGTTTGATTGAAGCTTTCTTT.

CDR3 bases: TGTGCCAGCAGTTTATTCGGACTAGTAACAGATACGCAGTATTTT. It codes for CASSLFGLVTDTQYF. V usage is TRBV28 and J usage is TRBJ2-3, with TRBD2 matching 7 bases. This CDR3 has 15 residues. The V and J ends lost 1 base and 3 bases, in that order; junction bases with no gene match: 4. Germline CDR1 is MDHEN and CDR2 is SYDVKM.

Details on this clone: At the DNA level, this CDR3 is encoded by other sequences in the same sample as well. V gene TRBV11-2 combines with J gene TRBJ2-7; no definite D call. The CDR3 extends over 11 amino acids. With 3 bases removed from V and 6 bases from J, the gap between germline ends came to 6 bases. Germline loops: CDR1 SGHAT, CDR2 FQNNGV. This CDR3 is CASSLSSEQYF. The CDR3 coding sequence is TGTGCCAGCAGCTTGTCGTCCGAGCAGTACTTC. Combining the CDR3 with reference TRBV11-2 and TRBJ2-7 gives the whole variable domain EAGVAQSPRYKIIEKRQSVAFWCNPISGHATLYWYQQILGQGPKLLIQFQNNGVVDDSQLPKDRFSAERLKGVDSTLKIQPAKLEDSAVYLCASSLSSEQYFGPGTRLTVT.

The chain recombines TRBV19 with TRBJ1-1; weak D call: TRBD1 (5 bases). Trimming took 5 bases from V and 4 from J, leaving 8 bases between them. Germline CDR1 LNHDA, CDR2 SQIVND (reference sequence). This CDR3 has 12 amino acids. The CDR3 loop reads CASSERGTEAFF. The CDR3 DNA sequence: TGTGCCAGTAGTGAGAGGGGCACTGAAGCTTTCTTT.

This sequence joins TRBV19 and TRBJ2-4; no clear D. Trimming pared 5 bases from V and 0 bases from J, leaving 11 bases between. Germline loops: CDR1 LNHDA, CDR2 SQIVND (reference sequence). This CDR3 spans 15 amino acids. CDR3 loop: CASSLTPIAKNIQYF. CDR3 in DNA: TGTGCCAGTAGTTTGACCCCGATAGCCAAAAACATTCAGTACTTC.

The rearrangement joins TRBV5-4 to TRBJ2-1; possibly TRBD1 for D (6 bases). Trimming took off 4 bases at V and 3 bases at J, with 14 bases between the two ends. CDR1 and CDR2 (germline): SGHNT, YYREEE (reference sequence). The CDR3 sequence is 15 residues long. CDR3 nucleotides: TGTGCCAGCAGCGATCCGGGACACGACTACAATGAGCAGTTCTTC. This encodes CASSDPGHDYNEQFF.

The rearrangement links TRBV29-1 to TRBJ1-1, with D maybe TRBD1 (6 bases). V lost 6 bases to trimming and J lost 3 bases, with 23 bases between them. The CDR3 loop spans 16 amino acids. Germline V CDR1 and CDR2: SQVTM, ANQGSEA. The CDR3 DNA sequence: TGCAGCGTGGTAGGGGGGCATTTGGGGATTGACACTGAAGCTTTCTTT. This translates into CSVVGGHLGIDTEAFF. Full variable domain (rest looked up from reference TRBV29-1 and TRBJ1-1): SAVISQKPSRDICQRGTSLTIQCQVDSQVTMMFWYRQQPGQSLTLIATANQGSEATYESGFVIDKFPISRPNLTFSTLTVSNMSPEDSSIYLCSVVGGHLGIDTEAFFGQGTRLTVV.